These 4 T cell receptor beta chains came from one sample sequenced in a study of blood T cells in healthy people across ages. The second PCR ran roughly 6 to 11 cycles with a sample-barcoded 5' primer and J-beta primers. TCRdb reprocessed the 5' RACE reads via MiXCR and lists one record per CDR3 protein. The data contain over a million distinct CDR3 sequences, 25% of them seen just once; the ten biggest clones take up approximately 0.71%. The same data also went into a second study, on T cells of mothers and their children.

The sample taken for sequencing was blood. Source of these receptors: a girl aged 2 to 9 in good health.

This chain joins TRBV11-2 and TRBJ2-7; the D is unclear. This CDR3 spans 15 amino acids. Trimming took off 1 base at V and 2 bases at J, with 12 bases between the two ends. From germline, CDR1 is SGHAT and CDR2 FQNNGV. CDR3 amino acids: CASSLGLTPTYEQYF. In DNA, the CDR3 is TGTGCCAGCAGCTTAGGGCTAACTCCGACCTACGAGCAGTACTTC.

This clonotype was counted many times. This sequence joins TRBV28 and TRBJ2-7; D remains ambiguous. Germline V gives CDR1 MDHEN, CDR2 SYDVKM. The CDR3 has 13 amino acids. V was pared by 2 bases and J by 2 bases, with 7 bases between. The CDR3 nucleotides are TGTGCCAGCAGTTTAAAGGGCCCCTACGAGCAGTACTTC. It yields the protein CASSLKGPYEQYF.

This clonotype was observed at least ten times. The chain couples TRBV20-1 to TRBJ1-4; D call uncertain. This CDR3 has 15 residues. Germline assignment: CDR1 DFQATT and CDR2 SNEGSKA (reference sequence). The V and J ends lost 1 base and 0 bases respectively, with 9 bases between them. CDR3 residues: CSARVVETTNEKLFF. DNA for the CDR3: TGCAGTGCTAGAGTTGTCGAGACAACTAATGAAAAACTGTTTTTT.

This clonotype was counted only a few times. This rearrangement joins TRBV24-1 to TRBJ1-2, with a tentative D call TRBD1 (5 bases). V lost 9 bases, J lost 3 bases, and 7 bases lay in between. The CDR3 is 11 amino acids. Germline loops: CDR1 KGHDR, CDR2 SFDVKD. The CDR3: CATGTDYGYTF. The DNA of the CDR3 is TGTGCCACCGGGACGGACTATGGCTACACCTTC.